A single sample gave rise to the 27 T cell receptor beta chains below, sequenced in a study of blood T cell repertoires in COVID-19. Produced via immunoSEQ multiplex PCR; TCRdb's table is partial and in-frame only. The top ten clones hold approximately 12% of a sample with under 250,000 clones, roughly four fifths of them seen once. What was sequenced was peripheral blood. The source is a woman between 35 and 50 years old with acute or convalescent COVID-19.

The chain combines TRBV6-1 with TRBJ1-1, with TRBD1 as a possible D gene (5 bases). This CDR3 comprises 14 residues. Trimming stripped 2 bases from V and 5 bases from J, with 12 bases between. Germline CDR1 MNHNS, CDR2 SASEGT. CDR3 sequence: CASSEIGAGTEAFF. DNA for the CDR3: TGTGCCAGCAGTGAAATCGGGGCGGGAACTGAAGCTTTCTTT.

J is TRBJ2-4 and V is TRBV5-1; D may be TRBD1 (6 bases). Germline CDR1 reads SGHRS; CDR2 reads YFSETQ. The CDR3 consists of 17 residues. Trimming stripped 0 bases from V and 2 bases from J, with 15 bases between. The DNA of the CDR3 is TGCGCCAGCAGCTTGGAATTCAGGGGTGGGCCCAAAAACATTCAGTACTTC. Protein sequence: CASSLEFRGGPKNIQYF.

The rearrangement joins TRBV7-3 to TRBJ2-7; TRBD1 agrees at 8 bases. This CDR3 region has 15 residues. The V segment lost 4 bases and the J segment 2 bases; nucleotides outside the gene matches: 7. Germline assignment: CDR1 SGHTA and CDR2 FQGTGA. The CDR3 sequence: CASSSMTGAPYEQYF. The CDR3 bases are TGTGCCAGCAGCTCTATGACAGGGGCTCCCTACGAGCAGTACTTC.

The chain links TRBV11-2 to TRBJ2-2, with D tentatively TRBD2 (6 bases). CDR3 length: 12 amino acids. Germline lookup yields CDR1 SGHAT and CDR2 FQNNGV. The V end lost 8 bases, the J end lost 7 bases, and 11 bases lay between the germline ends. The CDR3 region has the DNA TGTGCCAGCTCTCGGGGGAGCGGGGAGCTGTTTTTT. This translates into CASSRGSGELFF.

The gene calls are TRBV5-1 and TRBJ2-7, with TRBD1 as a possible D gene (5 bases). The germline CDR1 and CDR2 sequences are SGHRS and YFSETQ. The CDR3 has 14 amino acids. Trimming cost V 4 bases and J 3 bases, with 14 bases left between them. Here the CDR3 DNA reads TGCGCCAGCAGCCAAACAAGGGGCAACTACGAGCAGTACTTC. Protein: CASSQTRGNYEQYF.

V is TRBV6-5 and J is TRBJ1-2; D unclear. The length of the CDR3 is 13 residues. Germline V gene data show CDR1 as MNHEY and CDR2 as SVGAGI. Trimming cost V 5 bases and J 6 bases, with 13 bases left between them. DNA of the CDR3: TGTGCCAGCAGTAATGGAGAGTCCCATGGCTACACCTTC. It specifies CASSNGESHGYTF.

This clone was picked up many times. The chain joins TRBV30 to TRBJ2-7, with D maybe TRBD1 (6 bases). The CDR3 is 13 amino acids. V lost 3 bases, J lost 2 bases, and 11 bases lay in between. Germline loops: CDR1 GTSNPN, CDR2 SVGIG (reference sequence). CDR3 DNA: TGTGCCTGGAGGTTCAGGGGAACCTACGAGCAGTACTTC. As protein: CAWRFRGTYEQYF.

The V call is TRBV6-6, the J call TRBJ2-2; the D gene is possibly TRBD2 (5 bases). The CDR3 spans 18 residues. The germline V and J ends were trimmed by 5 bases and 2 bases, with 21 bases remaining between them. Germline V gene data show CDR1 as MNHNY and CDR2 as SVGAGI (reference sequence). The DNA of the CDR3 is TGTGCCAGCAGTCTCCCCGAGGGTTGGGGATCCAACACCGGGGAGCTGTTTTTT. Translated, it gives CASSLPEGWGSNTGELFF.

This clone has a handful of counts. This chain connects TRBV5-1 to TRBJ2-1, with TRBD2 as a possible D gene (5 bases). The CDR3 is 14 amino acids. The germline V and J ends were trimmed by 4 bases and 2 bases, with 10 bases remaining between them. Germline CDR1 is SGHRS and CDR2 is YFSETQ. For the CDR3, the DNA is TGCGCCAGCAGCCCTGCGGGTGCCTACAATGAGCAGTTCTTC. This sequence encodes CASSPAGAYNEQFF.

The chain recombines TRBV2 with TRBJ2-5; D is unresolved. The V end was cut by 2 bases, the J end by 4 bases, with 20 bases between. Looked up from germline, CDR1 is SNHLY and CDR2 is FYNNEI. CDR3 length equals 17 residues. The CDR3 DNA sequence: TGTGCCAGCAGTGAAAGGCCCCCCGAGGCACAATTAGAGACCCAGTACTTC. Protein product: CASSERPPEAQLETQYF.

This chain connects TRBV5-1 to TRBJ1-3; no definite D call. Trimming removed 3 bases at V and 0 bases at J, with 10 bases between. The CDR3 covers 15 residues. Germline CDR1 is SGHRS and CDR2 is YFSETQ. For the CDR3, the DNA is TGCGCCAGCAGCTCGGAGAGGCCCTCTGGAAACACCATATATTTT. This codes for CASSSERPSGNTIYF. Full variable domain (missing parts from reference TRBV5-1 and TRBJ1-3): KAGVTQTPRYLIKTRGQQVTLSCSPISGHRSVSWYQQTPGQGLQFLFEYFSETQRNKGNFPGRFSGRQFSNSRSEMNVSTLELGDSALYLCASSSERPSGNTIYFGEGSWLTVV.

V is TRBV27 and J is TRBJ1-6, with D hard to call. The germline CDR1 and CDR2 sequences are MNHEY and SMNVEV (reference sequence). Trimming stripped 7 bases from V and 5 bases from J, with 9 bases between. The CDR3 is 13 amino acids. The CDR3 nucleotides are TGTGCCAGCACATTGACTAATAATTCACCCCTCCACTTT. Its translation: CASTLTNNSPLHF.

This clone turned up a few times. This sequence joins TRBV4-1 and TRBJ1-2; D not certain. Germline CDR1 reads MGHRA; CDR2 reads YSYEKL. This CDR3 is 15 amino acids long. V shed 1 base and J shed 4 bases, with 13 bases lying between them. DNA of the CDR3: TGCGCCAGCAGCCAAGGGGAGGGAGTAGGCTATGGCTACACCTTC. It yields the protein CASSQGEGVGYGYTF.

In DNA form, the CDR3 reads TGCGCCAGCAGCTTGGGAGCCCGAGCGGGGGGGAGTAATGAGCAGTTCTTC. This sequence encodes CASSLGARAGGSNEQFF. V usage is TRBV5-1 and J usage is TRBJ2-1, with 10 bases identical to TRBD2. This CDR3 has 17 amino acids. J was trimmed by 7 bases and V by 0 bases; bases with no gene match: 10. Germline V gene lookup returns CDR1 SGHRS and CDR2 YFSETQ.

CDR3 amino acids: CATLDRGNNEQFF. CDR3 in DNA: TGTGCCACGCTAGACAGGGGGAACAATGAGCAGTTCTTC. V is TRBV5-6 and J is TRBJ2-1; 9 bases match TRBD1. Germline CDR1 is SGHDT and CDR2 is YYEEEE. Trimming at V came to 9 bases and at J to 5 bases, leaving 6 bases not matched to a gene. The CDR3 has 13 residues. The variable domain in full, completed from reference TRBV5-6 and TRBJ2-1, reads DAGVTQSPTHLIKTRGQQVTLRCSPKSGHDTVSWYQQALGQGPQFIFQYYEEEERQRGNFPDRFSGHQFPNYSSELNVNALLLGDSALYLCATLDRGNNEQFFGPGTRLTVL.

The table lists this clone with a few counts. The rearrangement uses TRBV27 and TRBJ2-7; D perhaps matches TRBD2 (5 bases). Germline-derived CDR1 and CDR2 are MNHEY and SMNVEV (reference sequence). The CDR3 sequence is 11 residues long. The germline V and J ends were trimmed by 5 bases and 4 bases, with 6 bases remaining between them. The CDR3 DNA follows: TGTGCCAGCAGTAGCGGTTACGAGCAGTACTTC. This codes for CASSSGYEQYF.

The gene calls are TRBV27 and TRBJ2-1; 11 bases match TRBD2. Germline values: CDR1 MNHEY, CDR2 SMNVEV (reference sequence). The CDR3 sequence is 14 residues long. Losses at the gene ends were 6 bases for V and 4 bases for J; bases not matched to a gene: 2. CDR3 protein: CASSLAGGYNEQFF. In DNA, the CDR3 is TGTGCCAGCAGCCTAGCGGGGGGTTACAATGAGCAGTTCTTC.

The chain recombines TRBV19 with TRBJ1-2; unclear D gene. The CDR3 is 14 amino acids. Germline loops: CDR1 LNHDA, CDR2 SQIVND (reference sequence). V gave up 2 bases and J gave up 2 bases, with 9 bases separating them. CDR3 sequence reads: CASSIRSGNYGYTF. DNA of the CDR3: TGTGCCAGTAGTATAAGGTCGGGGAACTATGGCTACACCTTC.

The V and J genes are TRBV25-1 and TRBJ1-1, with a weak D call TRBD1 (6 bases). V dropped 3 bases and J dropped 4 bases, with 15 bases sitting between them. Germline assignment: CDR1 MGHDK and CDR2 SYGVNS. The CDR3 is made up of 15 amino acids. CDR3 DNA: TGTGCCAGCAGTGAGCTCACAGGGAATTGCACTGAAGCTTTCTTT. Its translation: CASSELTGNCTEAFF.

In regard to this clone: One junction end disagrees with the germline gene, perhaps due to a read error. The chain joins TRBV5-4 to TRBJ2-3, with D unresolved. In germline, CDR1 is SGHNT, CDR2 YYREEE (reference sequence). This CDR3 region has 14 residues. This CDR3 reads CASTLTPSTDTQYF. For the CDR3, the DNA is TGTGCCAGCACCTTGACACCCAGCACAGATACGCAGTATTTT.

The rearrangement uses TRBV3-1 (or the pseudogene TRBV3-2) and TRBJ2-7; D gene unclear. Germline V gene data show CDR1 as LGHDT and CDR2 as YNNKEL (reference sequence). The CDR3 length is 13 residues. V gave up 2 bases and J gave up 3 bases, with 8 bases separating them. CDR3 region: CASSQRDYYEQYF. For the CDR3, the DNA is TGTGCCAGCAGCCAACGAGATTACTACGAGCAGTACTTC.

The V gene is TRBV19, the J gene TRBJ2-1; 12 bases agree with TRBD2. V gave up 3 bases and J gave up 4 bases; unmatched junction bases: 4. CDR1 and CDR2 from the germline V gene are LNHDA and SQIVND (reference sequence). The CDR3 length is 16 residues. The chain's CDR3 is CASSILTSGGYNEQFF. The CDR3 bases are TGTGCCAGTAGTATTTTGACTAGCGGGGGATACAATGAGCAGTTCTTC.

V is TRBV28 and J is TRBJ1-5; D uncertain. V lost 8 bases and J 7 bases, leaving 12 bases between the germline ends. In germline, CDR1 is MDHEN, CDR2 SYDVKM. The CDR3 consists of 12 residues. CDR3 sequence: CASAADIQPQHF. In DNA form, the CDR3 reads TGTGCCAGCGCGGCAGATATCCAGCCCCAGCATTTT.

This chain joins TRBV7-2 and TRBJ2-3; 14 positions agree with TRBD2. Germline V gene sequence: CDR1 SGHTA, CDR2 FQGNSA. Losses at the gene ends were 5 bases for V and 4 bases for J; bases not matched to a gene: 8. This CDR3 spans 17 amino acids. CDR3 sequence reads: CASSAPSTSGGADTQYF. CDR3 DNA sequence: TGTGCCAGCAGCGCACCCTCGACTAGCGGGGGGGCAGATACGCAGTATTTT. Filled out from reference TRBV7-2 and TRBJ2-3, the complete variable domain reads GAGVSQSPSNKVTEKGKDVELRCDPISGHTALYWYRQSLGQGLEFLIYFQGNSAPDKSGLPSDRFSAERTGGSVSTLTIQRTQQEDSAVYLCASSAPSTSGGADTQYFGPGTRLTVL.

In this sample, this clone turned up once. The chain is built from TRBV6-4 and TRBJ1-2; possibly TRBD1 for D (6 bases). V lost 6 bases and J lost 3, with 14 bases in between. This CDR3 is built from 14 residues. Germline lookup yields CDR1 MRHNA and CDR2 SNTAGT. The CDR3: CASSLDRFDYGYTF. CDR3 coding DNA: TGTGCCAGCAGCTTGGACAGATTTGACTATGGCTACACCTTC.

The rearrangement uses TRBV5-1 and TRBJ1-2; weak D call: TRBD1 (5 bases). This CDR3 is built from 13 residues. Trimming shortened V by 4 bases and J by 7 bases, and 14 bases separated the two germline ends. From germline, CDR1 is SGHRS and CDR2 YFSETQ. CDR3 sequence: CASSPGNLAGYTF. In DNA form, the CDR3 reads TGCGCCAGCAGCCCAGGGAACTTGGCTGGCTACACCTTC. The variable domain in full, completed from reference TRBV5-1 and TRBJ1-2, reads KAGVTQTPRYLIKTRGQQVTLSCSPISGHRSVSWYQQTPGQGLQFLFEYFSETQRNKGNFPGRFSGRQFSNSRSEMNVSTLELGDSALYLCASSPGNLAGYTFGSGTRLTVV.

The chain employs TRBV3-1 (or the pseudogene TRBV3-2) and TRBJ2-7, with TRBD2 as a possible D gene (6 bases). Germline CDR1 and CDR2: LGHDT and YNNKEL (reference sequence). V was cut by 0 bases and J by 3 bases, with 12 bases left in between. CDR3 length: 15 amino acids. The CDR3 sequence is CASSQDGLLHYEQYF. The DNA for the CDR3 is TGTGCCAGCAGCCAAGATGGACTACTACACTACGAGCAGTACTTC.